This T cell receptor (beta chain) stems from a study of siplizumab effects on memory and regulatory T cells. V lost 2 bases and J lost 5, with 10 bases in between. Germline CDR1 and CDR2: LNHDA and SQIVND (reference sequence). This CDR3 has 14 amino acids. Each sample contributed about 10^5 TCR templates to the assay. Generated by immunoSEQ multiplex PCR, the TCRdb table keeps only in-frame clones and is missing some. This sample yields roughly 80,000 clones, of which approximately 88% are seen a single time; 1.5% belongs to the top ten. The sequencing sample was made of Tregs sorted from blood. The TCR originated in a human donor in good health. V gene TRBV19 combines with J gene TRBJ2-1; D gene unclear. For the CDR3, the DNA is TGTGCCAGTAGTATAATGGCAGTAAACAATGAGCAGTTCTTC. It yields the protein CASSIMAVNNEQFF.